The present entry profiles one T cell receptor beta chain with its context. This sample was included in a study of blood T cell repertoires in COVID-19. In the study overall: COVID-19 samples from acute and convalescent phases originated in the United States, Italy and Spain. Sources were T cells, B-cell-depleted T cells, or PBMCs; the material itself was cDNA or gDNA.

Per germline, CDR1 SGHRS and CDR2 YFSETQ. Trimming took 6 bases from V and 2 from J, leaving 17 bases between them. The CDR3 loop spans 15 amino acids. Sequencing used immunoSEQ multiplex PCR; TCRdb keeps in-frame clones, though not all of them. The table includes nearly 250,000 clones, approximately 80% detected once. Source material: peripheral blood. The V call is TRBV5-1, the J call TRBJ2-5; possibly TRBD2 for D (6 bases). This sequence originates from an elderly woman with acute or convalescent COVID-19. The CDR3 DNA reads TGCGCCAGCACCAGACGGCCCGCGGGGCAAGAGACCCAGTACTTC. Protein product: CASTRRPAGQETQYF.